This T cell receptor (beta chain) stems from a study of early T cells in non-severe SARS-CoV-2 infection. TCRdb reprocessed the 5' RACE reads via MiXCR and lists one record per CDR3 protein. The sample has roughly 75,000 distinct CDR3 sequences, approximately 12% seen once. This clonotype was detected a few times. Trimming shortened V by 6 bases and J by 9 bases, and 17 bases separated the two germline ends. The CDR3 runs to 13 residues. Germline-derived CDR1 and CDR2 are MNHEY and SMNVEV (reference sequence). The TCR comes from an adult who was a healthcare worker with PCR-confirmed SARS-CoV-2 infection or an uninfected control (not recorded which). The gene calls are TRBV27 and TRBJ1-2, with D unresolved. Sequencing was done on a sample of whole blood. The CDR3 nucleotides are TGTGCCAGCAGCCCGGGAGCTTTTAGTAGCTACACCTTC. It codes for CASSPGAFSSYTF.